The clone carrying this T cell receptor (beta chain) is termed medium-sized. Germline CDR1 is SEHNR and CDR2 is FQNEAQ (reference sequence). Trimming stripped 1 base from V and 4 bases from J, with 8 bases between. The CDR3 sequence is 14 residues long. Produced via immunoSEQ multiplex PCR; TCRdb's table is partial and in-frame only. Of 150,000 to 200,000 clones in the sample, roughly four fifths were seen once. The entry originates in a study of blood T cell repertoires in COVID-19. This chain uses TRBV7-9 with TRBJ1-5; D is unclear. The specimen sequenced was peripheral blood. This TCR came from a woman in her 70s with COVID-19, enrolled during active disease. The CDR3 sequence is CASSLEGLNQPQHF. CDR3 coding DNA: TGTGCCAGCAGCTTAGAAGGACTGAATCAGCCCCAGCATTTT.